A single sample gave rise to the 22 T cell receptor beta chains below, sequenced in a study of cytomegalovirus exposure and HLA in healthy donors. The primer mix had 60 Vbeta and 13 Jbeta primers. Repertoires were generated with immunoSEQ multiplex PCR, while TCRdb's copy carries only in-frame clones and drops some. The sample lists more than 90,000 clones; roughly 70% were seen once. The sample was PBMCs. Every receptor here comes from a man aged 25-40 years in good health and CMV-seropositive.

In the case of this clone: A read error may produce the germline difference seen at one junction end. The V and J genes are TRBV12-5 and TRBJ2-1; 9 nucleotides match TRBD1. This CDR3 spans 13 amino acids. The germline gives CDR1 LGHNT, CDR2 FRNRAP. Here the CDR3 reads CVSGDRVNNEQFF. Here the CDR3 DNA reads TGTGTTAGTGGGGACAGGGTAAACAATGAGCAGTTCTTC.

The chain joins TRBV28 to TRBJ1-2; TRBD1 is a possible D gene (5 bases). Germline loops: CDR1 MDHEN, CDR2 SYDVKM. Trimming took 1 base from V and 4 from J, leaving 19 bases between them. The CDR3 sequence is 17 residues long. CDR3 DNA: TGTGCCAGCAGTTTATCCCACGGGGGGTACCCAATCTATGGCTACACCTTC. Protein product: CASSLSHGGYPIYGYTF.

The rearrangement joins TRBV21-1 to TRBJ1-2; the table's D gene call, TRBD1, was not cross checked with the DNA. TRBV21-1 is listed as a pseudogene. The CDR3 has 14 residues. Written as DNA, the CDR3 is TGTGCCAGCAGCAAAGAACCAGGTAACTATGGCTACACCTTC. Amino acids: CASSKEPGNYGYTF.

The rearrangement joins TRBV28 to TRBJ1-2; tentatively, D is TRBD1 (5 bases). The V end lost 5 bases, the J end lost 6 bases, and 10 bases lay between the germline ends. The CDR3 totals 12 residues. Germline V gene data show CDR1 as MDHEN and CDR2 as SYDVKM. The CDR3 protein is CASSITGDGYTF. The CDR3 DNA is TGTGCCAGCAGTATAACAGGAGATGGCTACACCTTC.

This chain joins TRBV28 and TRBJ1-5, with TRBD1 matching over 9 bases. Germline CDR1 reads MDHEN; CDR2 reads SYDVKM. The CDR3 is made up of 14 amino acids. After removal of 4 bases from V and 4 bases from J, the junction contained 2 bases not matched to a gene. The CDR3 nucleotides are TGTGCCAGCAGTTCAGGACAGGGGAATCAGCCCCAGCATTTT. Protein: CASSSGQGNQPQHF.

This clone showed up just a few times. The chain links TRBV2 to TRBJ2-1; TRBD2 might be the D (6 bases). Germline V gene sequence: CDR1 SNHLY, CDR2 FYNNEI. Trimming removed 2 bases from V and 5 bases from J, with 16 bases in between. CDR3 length: 16 amino acids. CDR3 region: CASSELGGAGNNEQFF. The CDR3 DNA follows: TGTGCCAGCAGTGAACTCGGGGGAGCAGGAAACAATGAGCAGTTCTTC.

This chain links TRBV30 with TRBJ1-2; 8 bases are shared with TRBD1. Losses at the gene ends were 2 bases for V and 6 bases for J; bases not matched to a gene: 8. The CDR3 is 14 amino acids. The germline V gene encodes CDR1 GTSNPN and CDR2 SVGIG (reference sequence). CDR3 loop: CAWSPGGELNGYTF. The CDR3 coding sequence is TGTGCCTGGAGTCCAGGGGGCGAGCTCAATGGCTACACCTTC.

The chain has TRBV9 and TRBJ1-2; D is unclear. The V end was cut by 4 bases, the J end by 8 bases, with 15 bases between. The CDR3 loop spans 13 amino acids. Germline-derived CDR1 and CDR2 are SGDLS and YYNGEE. In DNA, the CDR3 is TGTGCCAGCAGCTCCCGAGACTCTTACGGCTACACCTTC. This gives the protein CASSSRDSYGYTF.

This rearrangement joins TRBV30 to TRBJ1-4; a weak D match, TRBD1 (6 bases). Germline CDR1 reads GTSNPN; CDR2 reads SVGIG (reference sequence). V lost 3 bases to trimming and J lost 5 bases, with 16 bases between them. This CDR3 has 15 amino acids. This CDR3 reads CAWSAQGGGNEKLFF. The CDR3 nucleotides read TGTGCCTGGAGCGCCCAGGGAGGGGGAAATGAAAAACTGTTTTTT.

The V call is TRBV27, the J call TRBJ2-5; D is possibly TRBD2 (5 bases). V shed 6 bases and J shed 5 bases, with 19 bases lying between them. The length of the CDR3 is 15 residues. CDR1 MNHEY and CDR2 SMNVEV come from the germline V gene (reference sequence). The CDR3 coding sequence is TGTGCCAGCAGGCGAGAACGGGGATTCCACGAGACCCAGTACTTC. Translation: CASRRERGFHETQYF.

In this sample, this clone turned up a few times. The chain recombines TRBV6-5 with TRBJ1-5, with 8 bases identical to TRBD1. V was pared by 2 bases and J by 5 bases, with 2 bases of the junction left unmatched. Germline lookup yields CDR1 MNHEY and CDR2 SVGAGI. This CDR3 contains 14 residues. The CDR3 region is CASSYGQGHQPQHF. As DNA, the CDR3 is TGTGCCAGCAGTTACGGACAGGGTCATCAGCCCCAGCATTTT.

The rearrangement uses TRBV5-4 and TRBJ2-3, with D uncertain. The CDR3 spans 12 residues. Germline V gene data show CDR1 as SGHNT and CDR2 as YYREEE (reference sequence). V lost 4 bases to trimming and J lost 3 bases, with 6 bases between them. The CDR3 sequence is CASSPRTDTQYF. The DNA for the CDR3 is TGTGCCAGCAGCCCCCGGACAGATACGCAGTATTTT.

J is TRBJ2-2 and V is TRBV13; unclear D gene. V lost 6 bases to trimming and J lost 1 base, with 6 bases between them. The CDR3 is made up of 13 amino acids. Germline CDR1 and CDR2: PRHDT and FYEKMQ (reference sequence). CDR3 sequence (DNA): TGTGCCAGCAGGCAGTTGAACACCGGGGAGCTGTTTTTT. As protein: CASRQLNTGELFF. Looking up the rest from reference TRBV13 and TRBJ2-2 gives the full variable domain: AAGVIQSPRHLIKEKRETATLKCYPIPRHDTVYWYQQGPGQDPQFLISFYEKMQSDKGSIPDRFSAQQFSDYHSELNMSSLELGDSALYFCASRQLNTGELFFGEGSRLTVL.

The rearrangement joins TRBV6-5 to TRBJ1-6; 8 positions agree with TRBD1. This CDR3 has 15 amino acids. CDR1 and CDR2 (germline): MNHEY, SVGAGI. Trimming cost V 4 bases and J 10 bases; bases outside gene matches: 9. The CDR3 DNA reads as TGTGCCAGCAGTTTAGGGGACAGGCTCACGTCACCCCTCCACTTT. Protein: CASSLGDRLTSPLHF.

This clone was counted between two and nine times. The chain carries TRBV29-1 and TRBJ2-3, with TRBD1 matching over 7 bases. The CDR3 covers 14 residues. Germline CDR1 SQVTM, CDR2 ANQGSEA. The V and J ends lost 1 base and 1 base, in that order; junction bases with no gene match: 2. CDR3 bases: TGCAGCGTTGAAGGGCAGGGGGGCACAGATACGCAGTATTTT. This encodes CSVEGQGGTDTQYF.

The rearrangement links TRBV28 to TRBJ2-2, with 10 positions matching TRBD1. The V and J ends lost 6 bases and 4 bases, in that order; junction bases with no gene match: 8. CDR3 length: 16 amino acids. Germline V gene data show CDR1 as MDHEN and CDR2 as SYDVKM. CDR3 in amino acids: CASSPAGTGVTGELFF. The CDR3 DNA is TGTGCCAGCAGCCCCGCCGGGACAGGGGTCACCGGGGAGCTGTTTTTT.

This chain connects TRBV5-1 to TRBJ2-2; tentatively, D is TRBD1 (5 bases). The CDR3 covers 13 residues. Trimming left V 2 bases short and J 6 bases short, with 8 bases between. CDR1 is SGHRS and CDR2 is YFSETQ in the germline V gene. This CDR3 reads CASSFRAAGELFF. The CDR3, as DNA: TGCGCCAGCAGCTTCAGGGCGGCCGGGGAGCTGTTTTTT.

The J gene is TRBJ2-6, the V gene TRBV27, with TRBD2 identical over 16 bases. The CDR3 totals 20 residues. Unmatched junction bases numbered 6, after V lost 2 bases and J lost 2 bases. Germline values: CDR1 MNHEY, CDR2 SMNVEV (reference sequence). The CDR3 region has the DNA TGTGCCAGCAGTTTAAAGTCGGGACTAGCGGGAGGGCCTGGGGCCAACGTCCTGACTTTC. Translated: CASSLKSGLAGGPGANVLTF.

The chain couples TRBV29-1 to TRBJ2-5; 10 nucleotides align to TRBD2. CDR3 length: 14 residues. From germline, CDR1 is SQVTM and CDR2 ANQGSEA. The chain's CDR3 is CTGVLAGAGETQYF. The DNA for the CDR3 is TGCACCGGCGTCCTAGCGGGAGCCGGCGAGACCCAGTACTTC.

The chain joins TRBV29-1 to TRBJ1-2; tentatively, D is TRBD1 (5 bases). V lost 5 bases, J lost 5 bases, and 18 bases lay in between. The CDR3 sequence is 14 residues long. Germline V gene data show CDR1 as SQVTM and CDR2 as ANQGSEA. For the CDR3, the DNA is TGCAGCGTTCAACAGGCAGGGAGGAATTATGGCTACACCTTC. Protein sequence: CSVQQAGRNYGYTF.

The chain has TRBV7-9 and TRBJ1-2; D is perhaps TRBD1 (6 bases). Trimming cost V 5 bases and J 4 bases, with 20 bases left between them. Germline CDR1 is SEHNR and CDR2 is FQNEAQ (reference sequence). The CDR3 spans 16 residues. DNA for the CDR3: TGTGCCAGCAGCCCGGGCGCGGGGGGGCAAGTCTATGGCTACACCTTC. Its protein is CASSPGAGGQVYGYTF.

CDR3 residues: CASRQGGAEWRKGFF. CDR3 DNA sequence: TGTGCCAGCAGACAAGGAGGGGCCGAATGGAGAAAGGGGTTTTTT. This sequence joins TRBV16 and TRBJ1-4, with D possibly matching TRBD1 (5 bases). There are 15 residues in the CDR3. Germline V gives CDR1 KGHSY, CDR2 FQNENV. The V gene lost 6 bases and the J gene lost 16 bases, with 27 bases spanning the gap.